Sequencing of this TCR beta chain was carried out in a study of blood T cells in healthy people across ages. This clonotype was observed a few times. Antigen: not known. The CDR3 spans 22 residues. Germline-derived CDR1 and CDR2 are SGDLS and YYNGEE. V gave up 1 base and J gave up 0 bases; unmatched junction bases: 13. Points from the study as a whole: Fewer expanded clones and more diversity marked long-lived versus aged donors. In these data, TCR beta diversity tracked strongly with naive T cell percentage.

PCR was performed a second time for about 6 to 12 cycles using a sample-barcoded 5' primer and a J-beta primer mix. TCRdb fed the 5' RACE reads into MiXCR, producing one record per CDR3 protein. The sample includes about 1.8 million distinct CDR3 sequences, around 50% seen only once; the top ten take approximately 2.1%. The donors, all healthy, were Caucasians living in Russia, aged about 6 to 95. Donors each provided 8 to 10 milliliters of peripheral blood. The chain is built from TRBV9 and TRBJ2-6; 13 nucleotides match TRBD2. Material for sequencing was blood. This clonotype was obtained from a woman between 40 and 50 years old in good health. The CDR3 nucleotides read TGTGCCAGCAGCGTAAGAAAAGGAACTAGCGGGGGGGTGGACTCTGGGGCCAACGTCCTGACTTTC. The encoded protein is CASSVRKGTSGGVDSGANVLTF. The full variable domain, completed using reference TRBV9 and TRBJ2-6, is DSGVTQTPKHLITATGQRVTLRCSPRSGDLSVYWYQQSLDQGLQFLIQYYNGEERAKGNILERFSAQQFPDLHSELNLSSLELGDSALYFCASSVRKGTSGGVDSGANVLTFGAGSRLTVL.